These T cell receptor beta chains were read from a single sample in a study of glioma-infiltrating T cells. TCRdb independently ran MiXCR on the multiplex PCR reads; one entry per CDR3 protein. Altogether about 110,000 distinct CDR3 sequences are present, about 25% being singletons, with the ten largest covering approximately 35%. The source material was glioma tissue, nonneoplastic brain tissue, or PBMCs (not recorded which). The origin of the receptors is a human donor with low-grade glioma or glioblastoma, undergoing nonglioma brain surgery, or in good health (not recorded which). CDR3s include the opening cysteine and the closing phenylalanine or tryptophan. The order of the fields is J gene, V gene, CDR3 protein.

TRBJ1-5	TRBV6-6	CASSYEGRRNQPQHF
TRBJ1-1	TRBV7-9	CASSFGGGWNTEAFF
TRBJ2-5	TRBV25-1	CASGGVTQYF
TRBJ1-5	TRBV4-1	CASSQEVGRSGNQRQHF
TRBJ2-5	TRBV7-2	CASSPRTRSMETQYF
TRBJ2-5	TRBV29-1	CSATGFQETQYF
TRBJ2-1	TRBV11-2	CASSLRTSGDVRDNEQFF
TRBJ1-1	TRBV3-1	CASSPDRGQFIRGTEAFF
TRBJ2-3	TRBV29-1	CSVSGLAGGGTDTQYF
TRBJ2-7	TRBV18	CASSPGIKQYF
TRBJ2-2	TRBV18	CASSLGTGANTGELFF
TRBJ1-2	TRBV20-1	CSASRQGRGYTF
TRBJ2-4	TRBV11-2	CASSFSGSDHIQYF
TRBJ2-5	TRBV6-2/TRBV6-3	CASRYGTGEETQYF
TRBJ1-1	TRBV18	CASSPRGPPIVEAFF
TRBJ1-1	TRBV20-1	CSARDPGQRNTEAFF
TRBJ2-1	TRBV20-1	CSARDPQGAGGEQFF
TRBJ1-2	TRBV20-1	CSARDGSNYGYTF
TRBJ2-1	TRBV11-2	CASSSRSGTGSEEQFF
TRBJ2-3	TRBV6-4	CASSIGTGGTDTQYF
TRBJ1-5	TRBV4-1	CASSQEVYTAGNQPQHF
TRBJ2-5	TRBV12-3/TRBV12-4	CASSQREETQYF
TRBJ1-2	TRBV29-1	CSSRDDRYGYTF
TRBJ2-3	TRBV4-1	CASSRLAEGTDTQYF
TRBJ2-2	TRBV28	CASSLEGLYTGELFF
TRBJ2-1	TRBV29-1	CSVVAGGMYNEQFF
TRBJ2-7	TRBV28	CAIRGISYEQYF
TRBJ2-4	TRBV5-1	CASSLDGEKNIQYF
TRBJ2-1	TRBV20-1	CSARDPSGTLDKEQFF
TRBJ2-1	TRBV19	CASSAGGKRPNEQFF
TRBJ1-5	TRBV10-3	CAISRDIQRPKHF
TRBJ1-2	TRBV2	CASSFQGARYGYTF
TRBJ1-1	TRBV19	CASSIGGWTYTEAFF
TRBJ2-1	TRBV5-1	CASSLVISGRNEQFF
TRBJ2-7	TRBV6-1	CASKRGASAYEQYF
TRBJ2-3	TRBV7-3	CASSLRGPADTQYF
TRBJ1-2	TRBV4-1	CASSPGPDGYGYTF
TRBJ1-5	TRBV27	CASRASGLLGVNKPQHF
TRBJ1-5	TRBV10-3	CAISLAEDQPQHF
TRBJ1-6	TRBV19	CASKSRQDSPLYF
TRBJ2-1	TRBV14	CASSQAAGKGSYNEQFF
TRBJ2-1	TRBV15	CATSRESARPGNNEQFF
TRBJ2-7	TRBV27	CASSPNSIGTLSYEQYF
TRBJ2-1	TRBV7-3	CASSSTSGTYNEQFF
TRBJ2-5	TRBV7-2	CASSLGSGAAKTQYF
TRBJ1-1	TRBV29-1	CSSSWGQGAAEAFF
TRBJ2-6	TRBV5-4	CASSQPGDSGSGANVLTF
TRBJ2-7	TRBV28	CATSGTPSYEQYF
TRBJ2-7	TRBV9	CASSVTEAYEQYF
TRBJ2-7	TRBV15	CATSRDRGYEQYF
TRBJ1-4	TRBV6-1	CASRITGLVANEKLFF
TRBJ2-3	TRBV7-2	CASSLLGLAGDTQYF